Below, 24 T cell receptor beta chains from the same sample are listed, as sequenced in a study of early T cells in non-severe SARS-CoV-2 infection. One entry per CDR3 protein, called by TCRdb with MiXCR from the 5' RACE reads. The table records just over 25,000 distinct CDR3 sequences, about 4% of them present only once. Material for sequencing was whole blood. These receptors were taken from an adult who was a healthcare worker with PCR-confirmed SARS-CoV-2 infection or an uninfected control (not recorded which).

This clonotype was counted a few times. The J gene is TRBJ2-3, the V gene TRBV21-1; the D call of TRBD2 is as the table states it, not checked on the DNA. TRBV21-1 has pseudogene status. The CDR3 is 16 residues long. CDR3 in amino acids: CASSMTGLSITDTQYF. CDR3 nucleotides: TGTGCCAGCAGCATGACGGGACTTTCTATCACAGATACGCAGTATTTT.

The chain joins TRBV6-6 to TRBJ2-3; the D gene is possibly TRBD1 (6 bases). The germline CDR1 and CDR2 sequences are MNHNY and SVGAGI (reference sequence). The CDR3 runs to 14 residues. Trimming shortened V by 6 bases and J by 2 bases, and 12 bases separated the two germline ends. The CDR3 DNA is TGTGCCAGCAGCTTTGGACAGAACACAGATACGCAGTATTTT. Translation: CASSFGQNTDTQYF.

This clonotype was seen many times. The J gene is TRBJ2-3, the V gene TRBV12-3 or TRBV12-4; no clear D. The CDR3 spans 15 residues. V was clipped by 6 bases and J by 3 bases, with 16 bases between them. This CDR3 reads CASSLGSHSTDTQYF. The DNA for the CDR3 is TGTGCCAGCAGCCTCGGGTCTCATTCGACAGATACGCAGTATTTT.

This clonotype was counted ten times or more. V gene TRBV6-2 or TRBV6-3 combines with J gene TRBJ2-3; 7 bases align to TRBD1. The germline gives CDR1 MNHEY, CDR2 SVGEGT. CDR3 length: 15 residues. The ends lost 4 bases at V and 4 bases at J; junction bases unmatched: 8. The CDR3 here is CASSFPAGGPDTQYF. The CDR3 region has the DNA TGTGCCAGCAGTTTCCCGGCAGGGGGACCAGATACGCAGTATTTT.

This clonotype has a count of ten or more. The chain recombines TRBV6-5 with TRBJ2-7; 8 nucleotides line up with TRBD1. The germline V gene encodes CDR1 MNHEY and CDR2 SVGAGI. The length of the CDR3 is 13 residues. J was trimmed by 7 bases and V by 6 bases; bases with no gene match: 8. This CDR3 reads CASSDHTGGEQYF. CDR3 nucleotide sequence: TGTGCCAGCAGCGACCATACAGGGGGAGAGCAGTACTTC.

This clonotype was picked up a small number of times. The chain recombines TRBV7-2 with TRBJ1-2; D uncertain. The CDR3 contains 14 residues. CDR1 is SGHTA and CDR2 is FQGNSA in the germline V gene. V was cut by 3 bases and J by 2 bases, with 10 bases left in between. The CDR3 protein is CASSFSEENYGYTF. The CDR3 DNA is TGTGCCAGCAGCTTCTCTGAGGAAAACTATGGCTACACCTTC. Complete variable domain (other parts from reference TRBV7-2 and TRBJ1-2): GAGVSQSPSNKVTEKGKDVELRCDPISGHTALYWYRQSLGQGLEFLIYFQGNSAPDKSGLPSDRFSAERTGGSVSTLTIQRTQQEDSAVYLCASSFSEENYGYTFGSGTRLTVV.

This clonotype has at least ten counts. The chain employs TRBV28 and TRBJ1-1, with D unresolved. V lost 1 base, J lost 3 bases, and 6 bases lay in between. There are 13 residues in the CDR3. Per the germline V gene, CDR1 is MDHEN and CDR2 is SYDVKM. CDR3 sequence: CASSLLVDTEAFF. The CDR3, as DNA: TGTGCCAGCAGTTTATTGGTAGACACTGAAGCTTTCTTT.

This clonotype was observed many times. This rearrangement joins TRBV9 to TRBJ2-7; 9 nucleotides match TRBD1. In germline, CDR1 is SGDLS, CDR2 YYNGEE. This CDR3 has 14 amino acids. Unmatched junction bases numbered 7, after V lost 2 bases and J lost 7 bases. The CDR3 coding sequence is TGTGCCAGCAGCGTTGGGACAGGGAGCGAAGAGCAGTACTTC. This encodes CASSVGTGSEEQYF.

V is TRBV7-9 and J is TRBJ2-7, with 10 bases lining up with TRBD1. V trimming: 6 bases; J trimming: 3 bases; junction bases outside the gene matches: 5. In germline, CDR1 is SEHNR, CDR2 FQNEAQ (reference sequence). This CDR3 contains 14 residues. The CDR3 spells CASRLWTGGYEQYF. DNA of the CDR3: TGTGCCAGCAGATTATGGACAGGGGGCTACGAGCAGTACTTC.

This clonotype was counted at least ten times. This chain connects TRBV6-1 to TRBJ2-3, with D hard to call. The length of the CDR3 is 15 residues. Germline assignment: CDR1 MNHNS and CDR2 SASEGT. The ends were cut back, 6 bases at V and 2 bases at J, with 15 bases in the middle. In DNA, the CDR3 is TGTGCCAGCAGCCCAGCCCACAGCACCACAGATACGCAGTATTTT. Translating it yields CASSPAHSTTDTQYF.

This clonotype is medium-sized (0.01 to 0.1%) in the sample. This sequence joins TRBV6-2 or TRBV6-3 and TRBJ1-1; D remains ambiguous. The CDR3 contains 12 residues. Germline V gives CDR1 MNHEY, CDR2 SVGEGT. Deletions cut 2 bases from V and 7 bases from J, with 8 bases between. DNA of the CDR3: TGTGCCAGCAGTTACGGGCGAATTGAAGCTTTCTTT. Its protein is CASSYGRIEAFF.

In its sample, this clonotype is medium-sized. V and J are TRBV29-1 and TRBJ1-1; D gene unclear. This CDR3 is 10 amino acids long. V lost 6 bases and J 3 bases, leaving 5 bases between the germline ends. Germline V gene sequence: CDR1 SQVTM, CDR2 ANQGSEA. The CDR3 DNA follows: TGCAGCGTCGCCCACACTGAAGCTTTCTTT. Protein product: CSVAHTEAFF.

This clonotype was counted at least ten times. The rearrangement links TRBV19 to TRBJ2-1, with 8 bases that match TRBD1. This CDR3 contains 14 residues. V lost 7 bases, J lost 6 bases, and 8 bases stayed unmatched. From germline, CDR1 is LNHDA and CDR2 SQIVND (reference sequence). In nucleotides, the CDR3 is TGTGCCAGTAAAGAGACAGGGGTGGGCAATGAGCAGTTCTTC. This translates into CASKETGVGNEQFF.

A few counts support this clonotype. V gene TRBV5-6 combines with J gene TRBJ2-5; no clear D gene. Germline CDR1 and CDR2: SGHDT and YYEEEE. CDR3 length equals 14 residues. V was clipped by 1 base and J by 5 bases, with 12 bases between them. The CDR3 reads CASSLWAFRETQYF. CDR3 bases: TGTGCCAGCAGCTTGTGGGCCTTTCGGGAGACCCAGTACTTC.

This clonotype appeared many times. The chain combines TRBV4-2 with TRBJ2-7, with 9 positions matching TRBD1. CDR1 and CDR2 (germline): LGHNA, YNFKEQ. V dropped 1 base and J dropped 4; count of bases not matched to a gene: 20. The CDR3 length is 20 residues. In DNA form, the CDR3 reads TGTGCCAGCAGCCAAGTCGTCGGTACAGGGGGCTTTAATCAAGGGTACGAGCAGTACTTC. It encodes CASSQVVGTGGFNQGYEQYF.

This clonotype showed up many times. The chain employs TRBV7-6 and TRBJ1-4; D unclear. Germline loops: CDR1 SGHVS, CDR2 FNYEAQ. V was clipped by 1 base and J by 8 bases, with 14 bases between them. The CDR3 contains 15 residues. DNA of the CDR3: TGTGCCAGCAGCTTAGGACAATCCTCAGCGGAAAAACTGTTTTTT. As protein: CASSLGQSSAEKLFF.

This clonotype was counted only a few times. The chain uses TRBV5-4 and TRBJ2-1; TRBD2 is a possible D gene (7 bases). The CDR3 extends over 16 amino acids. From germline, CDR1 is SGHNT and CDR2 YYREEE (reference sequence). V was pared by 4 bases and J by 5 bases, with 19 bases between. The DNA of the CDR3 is TGTGCCAGCAGCAGGGGGGGGAGTCGTCGGGACAATGAGCAGTTCTTC. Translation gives CASSRGGSRRDNEQFF.

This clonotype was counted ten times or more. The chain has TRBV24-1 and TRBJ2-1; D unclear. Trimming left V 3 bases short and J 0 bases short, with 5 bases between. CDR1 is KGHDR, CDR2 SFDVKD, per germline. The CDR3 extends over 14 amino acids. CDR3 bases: TGTGCCACCAGTGATGCAGGCTCCTACAATGAGCAGTTCTTC. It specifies CATSDAGSYNEQFF.

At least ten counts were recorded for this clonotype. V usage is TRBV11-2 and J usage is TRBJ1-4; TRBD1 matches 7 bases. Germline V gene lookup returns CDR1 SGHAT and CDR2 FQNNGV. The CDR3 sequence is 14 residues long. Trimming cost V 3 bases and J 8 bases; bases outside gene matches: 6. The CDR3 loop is CASSFRQGQEKLFF. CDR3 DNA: TGTGCCAGCAGCTTTCGACAGGGTCAGGAAAAACTGTTTTTT.

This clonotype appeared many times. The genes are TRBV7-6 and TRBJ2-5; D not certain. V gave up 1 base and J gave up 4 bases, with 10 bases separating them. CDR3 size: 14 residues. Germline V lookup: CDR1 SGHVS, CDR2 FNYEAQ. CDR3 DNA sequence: TGTGCCAGCAGCTTAGTCGTAGGGCGAGAGACCCAGTACTTC. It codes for CASSLVVGRETQYF.

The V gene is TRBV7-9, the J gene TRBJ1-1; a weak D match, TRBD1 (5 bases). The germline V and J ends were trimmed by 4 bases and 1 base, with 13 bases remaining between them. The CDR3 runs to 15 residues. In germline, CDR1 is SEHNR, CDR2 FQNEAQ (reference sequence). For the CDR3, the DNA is TGTGCCAGCAGCTCGTCGGGAAGGGGGAACACTGAAGCTTTCTTT. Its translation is CASSSSGRGNTEAFF.

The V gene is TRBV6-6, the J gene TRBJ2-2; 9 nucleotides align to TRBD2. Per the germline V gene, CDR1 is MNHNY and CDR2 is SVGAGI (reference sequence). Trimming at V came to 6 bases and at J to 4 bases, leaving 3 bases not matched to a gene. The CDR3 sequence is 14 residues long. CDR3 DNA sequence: TGTGCCAGCAGCCAGCGGGGGGTCACCGGGGAGCTGTTTTTT. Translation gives CASSQRGVTGELFF.

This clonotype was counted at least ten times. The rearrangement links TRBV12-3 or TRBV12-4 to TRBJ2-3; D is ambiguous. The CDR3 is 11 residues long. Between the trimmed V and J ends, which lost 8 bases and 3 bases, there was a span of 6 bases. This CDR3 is CASSLTDTQYF. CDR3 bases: TGTGCCAGCTCCCTTACAGATACGCAGTATTTT.

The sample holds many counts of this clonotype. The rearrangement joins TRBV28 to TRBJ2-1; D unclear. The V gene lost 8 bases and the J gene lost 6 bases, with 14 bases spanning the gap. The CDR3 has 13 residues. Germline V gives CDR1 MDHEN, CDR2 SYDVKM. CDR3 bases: TGTGCCAGCCTCTCGACGGATTTCAATGAGCAGTTCTTC. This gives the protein CASLSTDFNEQFF.